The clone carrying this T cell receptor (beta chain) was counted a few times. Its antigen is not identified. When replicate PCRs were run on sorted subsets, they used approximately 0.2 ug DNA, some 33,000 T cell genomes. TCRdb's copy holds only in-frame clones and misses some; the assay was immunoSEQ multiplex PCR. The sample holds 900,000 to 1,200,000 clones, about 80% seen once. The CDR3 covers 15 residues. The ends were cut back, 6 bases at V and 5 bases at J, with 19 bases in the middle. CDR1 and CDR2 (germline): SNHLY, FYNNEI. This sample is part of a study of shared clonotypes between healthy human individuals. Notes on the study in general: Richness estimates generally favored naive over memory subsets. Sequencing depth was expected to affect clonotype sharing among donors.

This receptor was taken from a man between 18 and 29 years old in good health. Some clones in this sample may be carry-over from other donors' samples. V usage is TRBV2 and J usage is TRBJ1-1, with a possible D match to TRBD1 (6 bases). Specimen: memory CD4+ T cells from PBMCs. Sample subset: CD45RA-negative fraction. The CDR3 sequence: CASSPGRGARTEAFF. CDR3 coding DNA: TGTGCCAGCAGCCCTGGGAGGGGGGCGCGGACTGAAGCTTTCTTT. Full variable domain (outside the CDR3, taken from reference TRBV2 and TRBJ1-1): EPEVTQTPSHQVTQMGQEVILRCVPISNHLYFYWYRQILGQKVEFLVSFYNNEISEKSEIFDDQFSVERPDGSNFTLKIRSTKLEDSAMYFCASSPGRGARTEAFFGQGTRLTVV.